This T cell receptor beta chain was profiled in a study of cytomegalovirus exposure and HLA in healthy donors (dated by TCRdb to about 2017). Regarding the complete study: In an earlier analysis of 587 of the donors, roughly 300 Gb of sequence data and just under 120 million unique TCR beta sequences from about 190 million T cells were reported. Rather than drawing on any new phenotypic data, the later analysis identified candidate immune exposures from TCR beta sequences and the way those sequences occurred across donors. An earlier analysis of about 600 of the donors used high-throughput TCR beta sequencing to judge whether each TCR beta V gene segment behaved as functional or pseudogenic. To predict cytomegalovirus infection status, the study combined high-throughput TCR immunosequencing, statistical association of individual TCRs with disease status, and machine learning. Every repertoire in the discovery cohort had been generated on one and the same sequencing platform. The T cell repertoires of 700 or so subjects were profiled by immunosequencing and related to cytomegalovirus serostatus. HLA typing included class I and class II loci at four-digit resolution. A later analysis re-analyzed previously published TCR beta repertoires from roughly 630 donors and added high-resolution HLA genotyping to study TCR occurrence patterns. Among almost 400 genotyped donors of the cohort, an average of approximately 250,000 unique TCR beta nucleotide sequences were sequenced per donor, roughly 18% of them non-productive. Along with the approximately 700-subject first cohort, a separate validation cohort of 120 different subjects was used. Approximately 330 gigabases of sequencing data and approximately 91 million unique TCR sequences made up an early release that covered about 640 HLA-typed donors. The study aimed to test whether cataloging public T cell receptors could reveal signatures of past pathogen exposure. Genome-wide SNP genotypes for about 65% of the 666 donors were used in a later genetic analysis, which treated that subset as a discovery cohort. Donor age, sex, ethnicity and CMV serostatus were compiled together with the repertoire data. The number of donors typed differed by locus, with about 629-630 for A, B, C, DRB1 and DQB1, 522 for DQA1, under 610 for DPA1, and under 490 for DPB1. Of the 398 genotyped donors, 81% were placed in the genetic ancestry cluster associated with self-reported Caucasian donors. About 5 DR-DQ haplotypes were handled as single units for association and clustering, since linkage in the cohort was strong.

Via the germline V gene, CDR1 is SGHRS and CDR2 YFSETQ. The CDR3 numbers 14 residues from cysteine through phenylalanine. Solely the CDR3 DNA is kept, with 42 bases framed from the first base. Cut back by 1 base and 1 base, the V and J ends lie 8 bases apart. In regard to this clone: Its antigen is unknown. Base-call qualities are not available, and no considerably larger clone is one nucleotide away.

What the research found in general, with its limitations: Some IMGT-functional V segments, including TRBV6-2 and TRBV6-3, could not be told apart with the 87-base-pair reads, so those segments were excluded. V-gene and J-gene trimming of TCR beta chains was associated with a missense DCLRE1C variant in a later genetic analysis, and the association was replicated in an independent cohort. Because some donors lacked HLA typing at each locus, the association tests relied only on the typed subset. When HLA alleles, especially DR and DQ, strongly co-occurred, TCR associations were difficult to assign to individual alleles. Most TCR sequences were seen in very few donors, while some public TCRs were found in many individuals. A further reported finding was that TCR beta sequences accurately predicted the HLA-A and HLA-B alleles for most subjects in the first cohort. In a later analysis, several top co-occurrence clusters were reported to appear linked to parvovirus B19, influenza, CMV and Epstein-Barr virus. According to a later analysis, most CMV-associated TCR beta chains appeared to be HLA-restricted, and the HLA associations seemed to be driven largely by CMV exposure. A cluster of highly shared sequence variants was judged likely to be a technical artifact of the sequencing pipeline. In a later analysis, HLA-associated TCR beta chains showed more clonal expansion and lower generation probabilities than non-associated chains that were equally common. Roughly uniform sequencing depth across donors was assumed in presence/absence analyses, although this assumption may not hold. In a later analysis, the rate of TCR association differed among HLA loci, with DRB1 alleles having the most associated TCRs and HLA-C alleles having the fewest. In both the original and validation cohorts, the classifier was reported to diagnose cytomegalovirus status with high specificity and sensitivity. A later genetic analysis reported fewer N-insertions in productive TCRs among donors in an Asian-associated ancestry cluster than the roughly 690-donor mean. Specific HLA alleles were associated with over 15,000 TCR beta sequences at a false discovery rate of 0.05 in a later analysis. The only immune exposure information available for the cohort was CMV serostatus. The cohort was sequenced for TCR beta chains only, and without alpha or paired-chain data the features that could be detected were limited. The authors suggested that the approach could potentially be extended to other disease states and immunological phenotypes. In an earlier analysis of some 550 of the donors, most TCR beta V segments were observed in productive rearrangements about 87% or about 30% of the time, broadly matching IMGT annotations. In vitro tests confirmed that a few of the cytomegalovirus-associated TCR beta chains recognize cytomegalovirus antigens. Linkage disequilibrium might explain the correlated functional status among segregating V segments, but an unknown experimental factor could not be excluded. The earlier analysis of approximately 540 of the donors excluded about 16 rarely observed V segments, including chromosome 9 orphons, because counts were too low. The study gave a list of around 170 TCR beta chains associated with cytomegalovirus.

In total, approximately 700 healthy bone marrow donors made up the cohort. All cohort members were sampled while nominally healthy, although unrecorded immune exposures were likely present. The donor tested CMV seronegative, placing the donor among the 300 to 450 seronegative members of the cohort. Each donor provided a peripheral blood sample, and peripheral blood mononuclear cells were used for TCR beta sequencing. The Qiagen DNeasy Blood Extraction Kit was used to extract genomic DNA from the blood cell samples. Receptor libraries were prepared by the immunoSEQ multiplex PCR assay. A mixture of 60 forward primers for TCR Vbeta segments and 13 reverse primers for TCR Jbeta segments was used in the multiplex PCR. The CDR3 region of rearranged TCR beta genes was amplified from genomic DNA with a multiplex PCR assay. Amplified TCR beta libraries were sequenced as 87-base-pair reads on the Illumina HiSeq System. The authors' analysis ran thus. A later analysis tallied approximately 87 million unique TCR beta chains across the 666 repertoires, and some 10 million of those chains were shared by two or more donors. Raw reads were error-corrected and collapsed into unique sequences by a nearest-neighbor algorithm in which closely related sequences were merged to remove PCR and sequencing errors. V, D and J gene segments were assigned by aligning CDR3 sequences to IMGT reference sequences. For a sequence to be retained, a match of at least six nucleotides was required to both a V gene segment and a J gene segment. Rearrangements were called productive when the CDR3 lacked stop codons and stayed in frame with V and J; all others were non-productive. CDR3 was defined by IMGT convention, running from the second conserved V-encoded cysteine to the conserved J-encoded phenylalanine. Sequences without an unambiguous match to a single V gene segment were excluded from the earlier analysis of over 500 of the donors. In an earlier analysis of approximately 590 of the donors, a V segment was called functional when productive rearrangements were above 56.7%, and segregating when the standard deviation between donors exceeded 5%. To diagnose cytomegalovirus status from the catalog of TCR beta chain sequences, a statistical classification framework was built. A later analysis assigned V and J genes by comparing TCR nucleotide sequences with IMGT/GENE-DB human TR gene sequences. Using the TCRdist pipeline, a later analysis assigned CDR3 sequences along with most-parsimonious VDJ recombination scenarios. In a later analysis, every TCR beta chain was defined by the combination of its CDR3 amino acid sequence and its V-gene family, and reads without a unique V-gene family were dropped. A later analysis removed 450 to 600 highly shared, low-generation-probability nucleotide sequences to deal with suspected cross-contamination and a sequencing artifact. For each public chain, a later analysis derived a clonal expansion index from normalized ranks of inferred template counts within each repertoire. In a later analysis, generation probabilities were computed with a VDJ recombination model fitted to out-of-frame rearrangements, and the resulting probabilities were checked against IGoR. A later analysis scored TCR-TCR, TCR-HLA and TCR-CMV co-occurrence with hypergeometric tests, applying a repertoire-size bias correction to TCR pairs. To estimate false discovery rates, a later analysis permuted the HLA or CMV assignments 20 times. A later analysis grouped co-occurring TCRs with DBSCAN, adding TCRdist sequence similarity when clustering within HLA-allele-positive subsets. Co-occurrence clustering excluded repertoires with fewer than 30,000 or more than 120,000 public chains, plus five with anomalous nucleotide sharing. TCRdb provides this immuneACCESS table in a form limited to in-frame rearrangements. Some clones are lacking; in checked studies, under half of them reflect an unresolved V gene, and why the rest are absent is not known. V and J calls and clone size are copied from that table; D and trimming were computed from the DNA. The sample table holds some 150,000 clones, of which around 80% were seen once. The ten top clones hold roughly 2% of the sample.

This receptor was identified in a man in his forties in good health and CMV-seronegative. The rearrangement combines TRBV5-1 with TRBJ2-5, with a tentative D gene TRBD2 over 5 matching bases. Specimen: PBMCs. The CDR3 region has the sequence CASSLNAGQETQYF. The DNA is TGCGCCAGCAGCTTGAACGCGGGCCAAGAGACCCAGTACTTC.